Sequencing of this T cell receptor (beta chain) was carried out in a study of blood T cell repertoires in COVID-19 (dated by TCRdb to 2018 to 2021). Regarding the research as a whole: The collaborator samples originated in the United States, Italy and Spain and spanned the acute and convalescent phases of COVID-19. Where HLA class I and class II types were available, the types were taken from metadata supplied by the sample provider, not from assay-based typing. The prospective study material was composed of cDNA or gDNA derived from T cells, B-cell-depleted T cells, or PBMCs. Sample metadata almost always included a de-identified subject ID, COVID-19 status, age in years and sex. The repertoires were released in a freely available public database meant as a resource for research on the immune response to SARS-CoV-2. Subjects who had been exposed to COVID-19, were actively infected with it, or had recovered from it provided the deeply sampled blood TCRbeta repertoires that made up the dataset. Samples came from the ongoing ImmuneRACE study (first 160 participants) plus 1,254 subjects from 6 global collaborators. Points the paper makes about the study in general: The quantity of clinical and demographic metadata differed by source and by participant and was supplied without curation.

The CDR3 runs 12 amino acids, cysteine and phenylalanine included. Only the CDR3 DNA stays, 36 bases, in frame from base 1. Trimming at the junction amounts to 1 base on V and 15 bases on J, and the germline ends lie 12 bases apart. To note about this clone: The antigen it binds to is not known. It has no much larger one-base neighbor in the sample; base qualities were not kept.

The immunoSEQ Assay, a bias-controlled multiplex PCR, was used to amplify TCRbeta CDR3 regions from genomic DNA. In the paper's pipeline: Nucleated cell counts per sample were estimated from amplification of reference gene primers within the assay. To quantify the absolute abundance of each unique TCRbeta CDR3 rearrangement, sequence reads were collapsed and filtered. Productive Simpson clonality was computed per sample as the square root of Simpson's diversity index over productive rearrangements. TCRdb's version of the immuneACCESS table is confined to in-frame rearrangements and falls short of the full clone set. An unresolved V gene accounts for under half of the shortfall where checked; the remainder is of unknown origin. V, J and clone size are those of that table, while D and trimming were read from the DNA. The table for this sample lists 200,000 to 250,000 clones; about 80% of them were counted only once. Together, the top ten hold roughly 1.9% of the sample.

Samples from volunteer blood donors who had recovered from COVID-19 were contributed by a second Seattle source. Whole blood was collected in K2EDTA tubes by collaborating institutions according to the institutions' own protocols. For TCRbeta analysis, collaborator samples were shipped as frozen whole blood, as isolated PBMCs, or as DNA extracted from either sample type. The chain is made from TRBV12-3 or TRBV12-4 and TRBJ1-4; tentative D gene TRBD1, with 5 bases matching. Material: peripheral blood. The TCR originated in a man aged 25 to 40 who had recovered from COVID-19. The nucleotides read TGTGCCAGCAGTTTAGTGCGGGACTGGATGTTTTTT. This is translated as CASSLVRDWMFF.